This TCR beta chain was observed in a study of T-cell reconstitution after alpha-beta-depleted transplantation in children (dated by TCRdb to the mid-2010s). A note on the overall study: Using TCR repertoire profiling, the study quantitatively followed how T-cell immune reconstitution unfolded in children after TCRalphabeta/CD19-depleted allogeneic hematopoietic cell transplantation. What the research found in general, with its limitations: The apparently early recovery of alphabetaT-cell counts about two months after transplant reportedly depended on only several hundred rapidly expanded clones that came from non-depleted graft cells. Over the following months the frequencies of hyperexpanded clones went down, and after one year T-cell counts and TCRbeta diversity were mostly credited to newly produced T cells. The high TCRbeta diversity at day 60 in some patients was ascribed to recipient T cells and intrathymic progenitors that had survived conditioning.

The library was made by PCR. The sequencing machine was an Illumina HiSeq 2500. Molecular barcoding was employed in the preparation of TCR libraries, with unique molecular identifiers being used to normalize TCRbeta repertoire quantification. The public reads were run again by TCRdb, first through fastp at Q25 and then through MiXCR, and only productive beta chains were kept. Rows are unified per CDR3 protein, each entry keeping the most common DNA and genes. The sample table shows about 580,000 distinct CDR3 sequences, and under 25% are seen once. The top ten clones comprise roughly 14% of the sample. In light of the paper, this sample's treatment or condition label describes: allogeneic hematopoietic cell transplantation with graft depleted of TCRalphabeta T cells and CD19 B cells. TCRalphabeta/CD19-depleted allogeneic hematopoietic cell grafts were given to the transplant recipients, all of whom were children.

Concerning this clonotype itself: There is no known antigen for this receptor. Base qualities are not provided; no much larger clone lies one nucleotide away.

The clonotype was recovered from a boy under two years old who had a stem cell transplant for acute myeloid leukemia, so the T cells may come from the graft donor. Sample: PBMCs, mostly from graft donor cells, taken 360 days after TCRalphabeta/CD19-depleted stem cell transplant.

The DNA reads TGTGCCAGCAGTGAATGGGGACAGCCCCAGCATTTT. Its product reads: CASSEWGQPQHF. This chain is built from TRBV25-1 and TRBJ1-5, with the D gene not clear enough to name. Sequences MGHDK (CDR1) and SYGVNS (CDR2) are obtained from the germline V gene. Taken from cysteine to phenylalanine, the CDR3 has 12 residues. The retained sequence is limited to the CDR3, 36 bases, with the frame set at the first base. V and J are truncated by 1 base and 7 bases respectively, leaving an intervening sequence of 5 bases. With all but the CDR3 taken from the reference TRBV25-1 and TRBJ1-5 genes, the full variable domain is: EADIYQTPRYLVIGTGKKITLECSQTMGHDKMYWYQQDPGMELHLIHYSYGVNSTEKGDLSSESTVSRIRTEHFPLTLESARPSHTSQYLCASSEWGQPQHFGDGTRLSIL.